These 15 T cell receptor beta chains came from one sample sequenced in a study of blood T cell repertoires in COVID-19. The assay was immunoSEQ multiplex PCR, and TCRdb's table has in-frame clones only and misses some. This table holds roughly 220,000 clones, approximately 85% found once. Sequences were obtained from peripheral blood. The receptors stem from a woman aged 80 or older with COVID-19, enrolled during active disease.

The table lists this clone with a count of one. The V and J genes are TRBV7-2 and TRBJ2-2, with unresolved D. Trimming left V 6 bases short and J 6 bases short, with 14 bases between. The germline V gene encodes CDR1 SGHTA and CDR2 FQGNSA. The CDR3 contains 14 residues. CDR3 in DNA: TGTGCCAGCAGTTACTCAAGCTCCGCCGGGGAGCTGTTTTTT. It is translated as CASSYSSSAGELFF.

This clone has a handful of counts. The J gene is TRBJ1-2, the V gene TRBV19; D call uncertain. Trimming took 5 bases from V and 0 from J, leaving 13 bases between them. The germline gives CDR1 LNHDA, CDR2 SQIVND (reference sequence). The CDR3 runs 15 residues. The CDR3 region is CASSARGDSNYGYTF. The CDR3 DNA is TGTGCCAGTAGTGCACGAGGTGATTCTAACTATGGCTACACCTTC.

As regards this clone: Sequence at one end of the junction differs from germline and may be a read error. V usage is TRBV2 and J usage is TRBJ2-7, with TRBD2 matching over 7 bases. From germline, CDR1 is SNHLY and CDR2 FYNNEI. The CDR3 has 10 residues. As DNA, the CDR3 is TGTGCCAGCAGTACCCTGACTAGCCACTTC. It encodes CASSTLTSHF.

This clone was observed a handful of times. The chain is built from TRBV28 and TRBJ1-1; D is possibly TRBD1 (6 bases). In germline, CDR1 is MDHEN, CDR2 SYDVKM. The ends were cut back, 7 bases at V and 2 bases at J, with 20 bases in the middle. CDR3 length: 16 residues. The CDR3 nucleotides read TGTGCCAGCAAGGTGGGCAGGGGACAACTAAACACTGAAGCTTTCTTT. It yields the protein CASKVGRGQLNTEAFF.

This clone showed up just a few times. V and J are TRBV5-1 and TRBJ2-5, with TRBD2 matching over 9 bases. The CDR3 has 16 residues. The junction had 10 bases not matched to a gene; V was cut back by 4 bases and J by 3 bases. Germline loops: CDR1 SGHRS, CDR2 YFSETQ. CDR3 loop: CASSNAGGPTKETQYF. In DNA form, the CDR3 reads TGCGCCAGCAGCAACGCGGGGGGGCCGACGAAAGAGACCCAGTACTTC.

This chain joins TRBV5-1 and TRBJ1-3; D perhaps matches TRBD1 (6 bases). The ends were cut back, 0 bases at V and 7 bases at J, with 23 bases in the middle. This CDR3 region has 18 residues. Germline CDR1 reads SGHRS; CDR2 reads YFSETQ. The CDR3 loop reads CASSLVQRTDAEWNTIYF. The CDR3 nucleotides are TGCGCCAGCAGCTTGGTCCAAAGGACAGACGCAGAGTGGAACACCATATATTTT. Filled out from reference TRBV5-1 and TRBJ1-3, the complete variable domain reads KAGVTQTPRYLIKTRGQQVTLSCSPISGHRSVSWYQQTPGQGLQFLFEYFSETQRNKGNFPGRFSGRQFSNSRSEMNVSTLELGDSALYLCASSLVQRTDAEWNTIYFGEGSWLTVV.

CDR3 residues: CASSPASAANYGYTF. The CDR3 region has the DNA TGTGCCAGCAGTCCCGCTTCGGCGGCGAACTATGGCTACACCTTC. The rearrangement links TRBV25-1 to TRBJ1-2, with D unclear. The CDR3 extends over 15 amino acids. With 5 bases removed from V and 2 bases from J, the gap between germline ends came to 15 bases. Germline loops: CDR1 MGHDK, CDR2 SYGVNS.

This sequence joins TRBV7-2 and TRBJ1-2, with D possibly TRBD1 on 6 matching bases. Germline CDR1 reads SGHTA; CDR2 reads FQGNSA. The V gene lost 3 bases and the J gene lost 0 bases, with 20 bases spanning the gap. This CDR3 is 18 amino acids long. This chain's CDR3 is CASSFFQGGGRANYGYTF. The CDR3 nucleotides read TGTGCCAGCAGCTTTTTTCAGGGAGGGGGTAGGGCTAACTATGGCTACACCTTC.

This chain uses TRBV28 with TRBJ2-2, with D possibly being TRBD1 (5 bases). Germline V lookup: CDR1 MDHEN, CDR2 SYDVKM. The V and J ends lost 6 bases and 0 bases respectively, with 11 bases between them. This CDR3 contains 15 residues. The CDR3 DNA sequence: TGTGCCAGCAGGTACAGGATTACGAACACCGGGGAGCTGTTTTTT. Protein product: CASRYRITNTGELFF.

The chain links TRBV30 to TRBJ2-2; possible D gene TRBD2, 5 bases. The CDR3 is 13 residues long. Germline V gene data show CDR1 as GTSNPN and CDR2 as SVGIG (reference sequence). V lost 4 bases and J 1 base, leaving 7 bases between the germline ends. CDR3 loop: CAWKRENTGELFF. The CDR3, as DNA: TGTGCCTGGAAACGGGAGAACACCGGGGAGCTGTTTTTT.

V and J are TRBV3-1 (or the pseudogene TRBV3-2) and TRBJ2-5; D call uncertain. The CDR3 contains 15 residues. The V and J ends lost 3 bases and 2 bases respectively, with 13 bases between them. Germline V CDR1 and CDR2: LGHDT, YNNKEL (reference sequence). CDR3 in amino acids: CASSHYQIGQETQYF. The CDR3 bases are TGTGCCAGCAGCCACTACCAAATCGGGCAAGAGACCCAGTACTTC.

The V gene is TRBV3-1 (or the pseudogene TRBV3-2), the J gene TRBJ1-2; 8 bases are shared with TRBD1. Trimming cost V 4 bases and J 5 bases; bases outside gene matches: 6. There are 14 residues in the CDR3. Germline values: CDR1 LGHDT, CDR2 YNNKEL (reference sequence). Written as DNA, the CDR3 is TGTGCCAGCAGCCTCCAGGACAGGGATTATGGCTACACCTTC. Protein product: CASSLQDRDYGYTF.

In its sample, this clone was seen a few times. This sequence joins TRBV7-9 and TRBJ2-2; 12 bases fit TRBD2. Trimming took 7 bases from V and 6 from J; bases not matched to a gene: 3. The germline CDR1 and CDR2 sequences are SEHNR and FQNEAQ (reference sequence). This CDR3 has 14 residues. In nucleotides, the CDR3 is TGTGCCAGCAATCTAGCGGGGGGGCCCGGGGAGCTGTTTTTT. Its translation: CASNLAGGPGELFF. The variable domain in full, completed from reference TRBV7-9 and TRBJ2-2, reads DTGVSQNPRHKITKRGQNVTFRCDPISEHNRLYWYRQTLGQGPEFLTYFQNEAQLEKSRLLSDRFSAERPKGSFSTLEIQRTEQGDSAMYLCASNLAGGPGELFFGEGSRLTVL.

The chain couples TRBV4-3 to TRBJ2-3, with D perhaps TRBD2 (5 bases). The CDR3 consists of 14 residues. Germline V CDR1 and CDR2: LGHNA, YSLEER. V lost 1 base and J lost 4, with 9 bases in between. CDR3 protein: CASSQGGSSDTQYF. CDR3 nucleotide sequence: TGCGCCAGCAGCCAAGGAGGGAGCTCAGATACGCAGTATTTT.

This clone was counted ten times or more. This sequence joins TRBV30 and TRBJ2-7, with 8 bases lining up with TRBD1. Germline V CDR1 and CDR2: GTSNPN, SVGIG (reference sequence). CDR3 length: 12 residues. The V segment lost 7 bases and the J segment 0 bases; nucleotides outside the gene matches: 2. The CDR3 region has the DNA TGTGCCTCACAGGGGGTCTCCTACGAGCAGTACTTC. Amino acids: CASQGVSYEQYF.